This entry concerns a single TCR beta chain. Its antigen is currently unknown. The treatment denotes: some 19 received Ad26.COV2.S at low or high dose, single or two shots; about 5 received placebo; per-sample allocation not given. Repertoires come from day 63 after the first vaccine or placebo injection. The sample originates from a study of Ad26.COV2.S vaccination and SARS-CoV-2 variants. Study background: Trial arm assignment for the donor was COV1001 Ad26.COV2.S.

V gave up 4 bases and J gave up 3 bases, with 13 bases separating them. CDR1 is KGHDR, CDR2 SFDVKD, per germline. This CDR3 comprises 15 residues. Profiling relied on immunoSEQ multiplex PCR, and the TCRdb table lists in-frame clones only, not all of them. The sample yields 400,000 to 450,000 clones, around 90% seen once. Whole-study findings and limits: After vaccination, reports described spike-specific CD8+ and CD4+ T cell responses as showing substantial breadth.

The chain couples TRBV24-1 to TRBJ2-3; perhaps TRBD1 as D (6 bases). This sequence originates from a person aged 18-65 years who received the Ad26.COV2.S COVID-19 vaccine or a placebo. Sample: peripheral blood, taken in a trial of Ad26.COV2.S vaccine versus placebo. The DNA of the CDR3 is TGTGCCACCAGTGACCACCTGAGGGGGACAGATACGCAGTATTTT. Translation gives CATSDHLRGTDTQYF.